The source of this T cell receptor (beta chain) is a study of control samples from healthy donors and cancer patients. Assay used: immunoSEQ multiplex PCR; TCRdb lists only in-frame clones, some missing. The repertoire holds some 210,000 clones, roughly nine tenths seen once, with approximately 1.8% in the top ten. V was pared by 0 bases and J by 6 bases, with 18 bases of the junction left unmatched. The CDR3 loop spans 20 amino acids. Germline-derived CDR1 and CDR2 are KGHSH and LQKENI. This chain joins TRBV18 and TRBJ2-2; 8 nucleotides agree with TRBD2. Sequenced sample: blood. This receptor was obtained from a man aged 30 to 45 in good health. The CDR3 loop is CASSPPYWYSGDRMAGELFF. CDR3 coding DNA: TGTGCCAGCTCACCACCCTATTGGTATAGCGGGGATCGAATGGCCGGGGAGCTGTTTTTT.